This is a list of T cell receptor beta chains from one sample in a study of T cell responses to AZD1222 COVID-19 vaccine. Libraries were prepared by immunoSEQ multiplex PCR; TCRdb keeps only in-frame clonotypes and omits some of them. The sample comprises 70,000 to 95,000 clones, approximately 90% of which are singletons, and roughly 4.8% rests with the top ten. Here the sequenced sample was peripheral blood, taken on day 0 of MenACWY control vaccination. The receptors were sampled from an adult in good health. Both conserved end residues are part of each CDR3. Fields, in order: J gene, clone size, V gene, D gene, CDR3 protein, CDR3 DNA. D genes are given only for firm matches. Only some rows state a clone size, as once, few, many or a class for expanded clones.

j_gene: TRBJ2-1
abundance: .
v_gene: TRBV28
d_gene: .
CDR3aa: CASSIPPAGSYNEQFF
CDR3nt: TGTGCCAGCAGTATTCCCCCAGCGGGCTCCTACAATGAGCAGTTCTTC

j_gene: TRBJ2-7
abundance: once
v_gene: TRBV30
d_gene: .
CDR3aa: CARRSPQGSYEQYF
CDR3nt: TGTGCTAGGAGATCCCCCCAGGGCTCCTACGAGCAGTACTTC

j_gene: TRBJ1-1
abundance: .
v_gene: TRBV7-9
d_gene: .
CDR3aa: CASSNTEAFF
CDR3nt: TGTGCCAGCAGCAACACTGAAGCTTTCTTT

j_gene: TRBJ1-2
abundance: .
v_gene: TRBV27
d_gene: .
CDR3aa: CASSFIRGYGYTF
CDR3nt: TGTGCCAGCAGTTTTATACGGGGCTATGGCTACACCTTC

j_gene: TRBJ1-1
abundance: .
v_gene: TRBV7-2
d_gene: .
CDR3aa: CASSAQGGTEAFF
CDR3nt: TGTGCCAGCAGCGCCCAAGGGGGCACTGAAGCTTTCTTT

j_gene: TRBJ1-3
abundance: .
v_gene: TRBV15
d_gene: .
CDR3aa: CATSRQTSGNTIYF
CDR3nt: TGTGCCACCAGCCGGCAAACTTCTGGAAACACCATATATTTT

j_gene: TRBJ1-3
abundance: .
v_gene: TRBV6-5
d_gene: .
CDR3aa: CASSWDGPLSGNTIYF
CDR3nt: TGTGCCAGCAGTTGGGACGGTCCTCTTTCTGGAAACACCATATATTTT

j_gene: TRBJ2-5
abundance: .
v_gene: TRBV10-3
d_gene: .
CDR3aa: CAIGERTQETQYF
CDR3nt: TGTGCCATCGGCGAGCGGACCCAAGAGACCCAGTACTTC

j_gene: TRBJ2-2
abundance: .
v_gene: TRBV28
d_gene: .
CDR3aa: CASSLWSGANTGELFF
CDR3nt: TGTGCCAGCAGTTTATGGTCGGGAGCGAACACCGGGGAGCTGTTTTTT

j_gene: TRBJ1-2
abundance: .
v_gene: TRBV28
d_gene: TRBD1
CDR3aa: CASRWGQGGYGYTF
CDR3nt: TGTGCCAGCAGATGGGGACAGGGGGGTTATGGCTACACCTTC

j_gene: TRBJ1-2
abundance: .
v_gene: TRBV19
d_gene: .
CDR3aa: CASSIARGNYGYTF
CDR3nt: TGTGCCAGTAGTATAGCTAGGGGAAACTATGGCTACACCTTC

j_gene: TRBJ1-4
abundance: once
v_gene: TRBV11-2
d_gene: .
CDR3aa: CASSRPPGSNEKLFF
CDR3nt: TGTGCCAGCAGCCGGCCACCGGGGTCTAATGAAAAACTGTTTTTT

j_gene: TRBJ2-5
abundance: .
v_gene: TRBV29-1
d_gene: TRBD1
CDR3aa: CSVDPGQSEETQYF
CDR3nt: TGCAGCGTTGACCCGGGACAGTCAGAAGAGACCCAGTACTTC

j_gene: TRBJ2-7
abundance: few
v_gene: TRBV3-1/TRBV3-2
d_gene: .
CDR3aa: CASSQLARGTEQYF
CDR3nt: TGTGCCAGCAGCCAACTAGCAAGGGGCACCGAGCAGTACTTC

j_gene: TRBJ2-5
abundance: .
v_gene: TRBV29-1
d_gene: .
CDR3aa: CSAQGPEETQYF
CDR3nt: TGCAGCGCTCAGGGGCCTGAAGAGACCCAGTACTTC

j_gene: TRBJ1-2
abundance: .
v_gene: TRBV14
d_gene: .
CDR3aa: CASSPGGSGYTF
CDR3nt: TGTGCCAGCAGCCCCGGTGGGTCTGGCTACACCTTC